This record covers a single TCR beta chain. This record belongs to a study of T cell changes during pregnancy in multiple sclerosis. Method: immunoSEQ multiplex PCR; TCRdb's copy keeps in-frame clones and lacks some. The table includes around 60,000 clones, roughly 90% detected once. Germline CDR1 SGHDT, CDR2 YYEEEE. The length of the CDR3 is 16 residues. V was pared by 6 bases and J by 1 base, with 20 bases between. The sequence was collected from a female donor in good health, enrolled as a control in a pregnancy study. The V call is TRBV5-6, the J call TRBJ2-7; D may be TRBD2 (6 bases). Sequenced material: peripheral blood, taken in the second trimester of pregnancy. CDR3 DNA sequence: TGTGCCAGCAAAGGAGGGGCTATGGACGGATCCTACGAGCAGTACTTC. Translation: CASKGGAMDGSYEQYF.